Included here is one T cell receptor beta chain sequence, with context. Researchers amplified the TCR beta CDR3 regions from RNA transcripts. A set of HTBI primers served as the primers for a first-round RT-PCR of the TCR CDR3. TCRdb itself ran the multiplex PCR reads through MiXCR, one entry per CDR3 protein. The data show 690,000 or so distinct CDR3 sequences, with around 20% seen just once and about a sixth held by the top ten. A patient was excluded if there was uncontrolled infection, other autoimmune disease, pregnancy or lactation. The entry originates in a study of T cells in Graves' hyperthyroidism and ophthalmopathy. This TCR was sampled from a woman in her fifties or sixties with Graves' hyperthyroidism that later progressed to Graves' ophthalmopathy. The source material was blood.

The CDR3 sequence: CAITAEGRGGSTDTQYF. The CDR3 region has the DNA TGTGCCATCACCGCAGAGGGTCGGGGGGGAAGCACAGATACGCAGTATTTT. This chain connects TRBV10-3 to TRBJ2-3, with 8 bases identical to TRBD2. The germline gives CDR1 ENHRY, CDR2 SYGVKD. V shed 7 bases and J 0 bases; nucleotides not matched to a gene: 12. This CDR3 has 17 amino acids.